A selection of T cell receptor beta chains follows, all from one sample in a study of blood T cell repertoires in COVID-19. Here immunoSEQ multiplex PCR was the method, and the copy in TCRdb shows in-frame clones only, minus some. The sample includes 5,000 or so clones, about nine tenths of them seen just once. The material sequenced was peripheral blood. These TCRs come from a man between 65 and 80 years old with COVID-19, enrolled during active disease. The CDR3 runs from the conserved cysteine through the conserved F or W. The D gene is left open where the match is weak. Size is omitted from some rows. Given values are once, few, many or a class for expanded clones.

>NA|TRBJ1-1|TRBV29-1|NA
CSVDSPLNTEAFF
TGCAGCGTCGACAGCCCTCTGAACACTGAAGCTTTCTTT
>NA|TRBJ1-1|TRBV7-9|NA
CASSSITGEAFF
TGTGCCAGCAGCTCAATAACAGGTGAAGCTTTCTTT
>once|TRBJ2-7|TRBV6-4|NA
CALHRDTLNEQYF
TGTGCCCTCCACCGGGACACCCTTAACGAGCAGTACTTC
>NA|TRBJ1-1|TRBV25-1|NA
CASSEPGMNTEAFF
TGTGCCAGCAGTGAGCCAGGCATGAACACTGAAGCTTTCTTT
>NA|TRBJ1-3|TRBV5-1|NA
CASSPRTGGNGNTIYF
TGCGCCAGCAGCCCCCGGACCGGAGGAAACGGAAACACCATATATTTT
>NA|TRBJ2-7|TRBV30|TRBD2
CAWSSLATEQYF
TGTGCCTGGAGTTCACTAGCGACCGAGCAGTACTTC
>NA|TRBJ2-7|TRBV7-6|TRBD2
CASSSQTSAIYEQYF
TGTGCCAGCAGCTCTCAGACTAGCGCCATCTACGAGCAGTACTTC
>NA|TRBJ2-1|TRBV18|NA
CASSPPGGRDEQFF
TGTGCCAGCTCACCACCGGGGGGTAGGGATGAGCAGTTCTTC
>NA|TRBJ1-4|TRBV18|TRBD1
CASSPRTGRSEKLFF
TGTGCCAGCTCACCCCGGACAGGGAGGAGTGAAAAACTGTTTTTT
>once|TRBJ2-3|TRBV30|NA
CACPGQPPSTDTQYF
TGTGCCTGCCCGGGACAACCACCTAGCACAGATACGCAGTATTTT
>few|TRBJ1-2|TRBV6-6|NA
CASSKGGFGYTF
TGTGCCAGCAGCAAGGGGGGGTTTGGCTACACCTTC
>NA|TRBJ1-2|TRBV30|NA
CAWSDWNYGYTF
TGTGCCTGGAGTGACTGGAACTATGGCTACACCTTC
>NA|TRBJ1-2|TRBV12-3/TRBV12-4|NA
CASSLIGVGGYTF
TGTGCCAGCAGTTTAATAGGGGTAGGAGGCTACACCTTC
>NA|TRBJ1-6|TRBV6-4|NA
CASSARQASPLHF
TGTGCCAGCAGTGCCAGACAGGCTTCACCCCTCCACTTT
>NA|TRBJ1-1|TRBV20-1|TRBD1
CSACDRGDTEAFF
TGCAGTGCTTGTGACAGGGGTGACACTGAAGCTTTCTTT
>NA|TRBJ2-1|TRBV9|NA
CASSVGRNEQFF
TGTGCCAGCAGCGTAGGCAGGAATGAGCAGTTCTTC
>NA|TRBJ2-7|TRBV5-1|TRBD2
CASSLGGGKGEQYF
TGCGCCAGCAGCTTGGGCGGGGGTAAAGGCGAGCAGTACTTC
>NA|TRBJ1-2|TRBV7-6|NA
CASSLGGRLRDYGYTF
TGTGCCAGCAGCTTAGGGGGGCGGCTCCGGGACTATGGCTACACCTTC
>NA|TRBJ1-2|TRBV5-1|TRBD1
CASSASQGQYGYTF
TGCGCCAGCAGCGCATCACAGGGGCAATATGGCTACACCTTC
>NA|TRBJ1-2|TRBV18|NA
CASSRTGTHNYGYTF
TGTGCCAGCTCACGGACCGGGACACATAACTATGGCTACACCTTC
>NA|TRBJ2-7|TRBV7-6|NA
CASSLEALGQSPYEQYF
TGTGCCAGCAGCTTAGAAGCACTTGGGCAGTCACCTTACGAGCAGTACTTC
>NA|TRBJ1-2|TRBV11-2|TRBD1
CASSGTGGGYGYTF
TGTGCCAGCAGCGGAACAGGGGGAGGCTATGGCTACACCTTC
>NA|TRBJ1-2|TRBV7-9|NA
CASSWGGHNYGYTF
TGTGCCAGCAGCTGGGGGGGACACAACTATGGCTACACCTTC
>once|TRBJ2-1|TRBV24-1|TRBD2
CATSPGTSGYNEQFF
TGTGCCACCAGTCCGGGGACTAGCGGCTACAATGAGCAGTTCTTC
>NA|TRBJ2-1|TRBV7-8|NA
CASSFYQGSYNEQFF
TGTGCCAGCAGCTTCTACCAGGGTTCCTACAATGAGCAGTTCTTC
>NA|TRBJ1-4|TRBV27|TRBD1
CASSFLGGGEKLFF
TGTGCCAGCAGTTTCCTAGGGGGCGGTGAAAAACTGTTTTTT
>NA|TRBJ2-7|TRBV4-1|NA
CASSQVQGQSYEQYF
TGCGCCAGCAGCCAAGTCCAGGGACAATCCTACGAGCAGTACTTC
>NA|TRBJ2-1|TRBV29-1|NA
CSVATYNEQFF
TGCAGCGTTGCTACCTACAATGAGCAGTTCTTC
>NA|TRBJ1-2|TRBV7-9|TRBD1
CASSLEGQGSYGYTF
TGTGCCAGCAGCTTAGAGGGACAGGGATCCTATGGCTACACCTTC
>NA|TRBJ2-5|TRBV5-1|TRBD2
CASSHATTSGKETQYF
TGCGCCAGCAGCCACGCCACGACTAGCGGGAAAGAGACCCAGTACTTC
>NA|TRBJ2-3|TRBV12-3/TRBV12-4|NA
CASSSADTQYF
TGTGCCAGCAGTTCGGCAGATACGCAGTATTTT
>NA|TRBJ2-2|TRBV12-3/TRBV12-4|NA
CASSPLGELFF
TGTGCCAGCAGCCCCCTCGGGGAGCTGTTTTTT
>NA|TRBJ2-5|TRBV5-1|NA
CASGQQETQYF
TGCGCCAGTGGGCAACAAGAGACCCAGTACTTC
>NA|TRBJ2-5|TRBV27|NA
CASRSPSGTQYF
TGTGCCAGCAGATCCCCTTCGGGGACCCAGTACTTC
>NA|TRBJ2-7|TRBV7-9|NA
CASSAGVSTYEQYF
TGTGCCAGCAGCGCCGGGGTGTCAACCTACGAGCAGTACTTC
>NA|TRBJ2-3|TRBV7-2|NA
CASSLLSTDTQYF
TGTGCCAGCAGCTTACTAAGCACAGATACGCAGTATTTT
>few|TRBJ1-1|TRBV23-1|NA
CASSQSTTEAFF
TGCGCCAGCAGTCAATCCACAACTGAAGCTTTCTTT
>NA|TRBJ1-2|TRBV19|NA
CASRLPGNYGYTF
TGTGCCAGTAGGTTACCAGGGAACTATGGCTACACCTTC
>few|TRBJ1-5|TRBV19|NA
CASSTLRGPQHF
TGTGCCAGTAGTACCCTTAGAGGTCCCCAGCATTTT
>NA|TRBJ2-7|TRBV7-9|TRBD1
CASSLGGDRGNYEQYF
TGTGCCAGCAGCTTAGGGGGTGACAGGGGGAACTACGAGCAGTACTTC
>NA|TRBJ1-6|TRBV6-2/TRBV6-3|NA
CASSYVGGNSPLHF
TGTGCCAGCAGTTACGTGGGAGGCAATTCACCCCTCCACTTT
>once|TRBJ1-6|TRBV21-1|NA
CASSTRGPSSYNSPLHF
TGTGCCAGCAGCACTAGAGGTCCGAGCTCCTATAATTCACCCCTCCACTTT